The entry that follows covers one T cell receptor beta chain sequence. Trimming shortened V by 5 bases and J by 2 bases, and 8 bases separated the two germline ends. This CDR3 is 13 amino acids long. CDR1 and CDR2 (germline): SGHAT, FQDESV (reference sequence). Sequencing used immunoSEQ multiplex PCR; TCRdb keeps in-frame clones, though not all of them. The sample comprises about 120,000 clones, 92% of which are singletons, and less than 2% rests with the top ten. This sample was taken from a study of T cell changes during pregnancy in multiple sclerosis. This sample comprised peripheral blood, obtained in the third trimester of pregnancy. J is TRBJ2-3 and V is TRBV11-1; TRBD1 might be the D (5 bases). The TCR sequence derives from a female donor with multiple sclerosis, enrolled in a pregnancy study. This CDR3 is CASSTRVTDTQYF. CDR3 DNA sequence: TGTGCCAGCAGCACCAGGGTCACAGATACGCAGTATTTT.